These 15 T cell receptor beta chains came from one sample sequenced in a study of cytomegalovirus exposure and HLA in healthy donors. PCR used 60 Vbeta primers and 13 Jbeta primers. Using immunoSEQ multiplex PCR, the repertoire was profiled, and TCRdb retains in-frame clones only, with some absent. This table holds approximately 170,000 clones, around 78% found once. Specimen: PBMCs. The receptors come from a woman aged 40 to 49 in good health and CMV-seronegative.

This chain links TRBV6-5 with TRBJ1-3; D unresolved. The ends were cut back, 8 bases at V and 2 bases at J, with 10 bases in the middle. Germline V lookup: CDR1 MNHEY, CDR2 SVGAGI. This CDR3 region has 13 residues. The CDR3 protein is CASGGGPGNTIYF. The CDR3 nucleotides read TGTGCCAGCGGAGGCGGGCCTGGAAACACCATATATTTT.

CDR3: CASSSTGGATGELFF. The CDR3 DNA reads TGCGCCAGCAGCTCGACGGGGGGGGCCACCGGGGAGCTGTTTTTT. This chain connects TRBV5-1 to TRBJ2-2; 8 bases are shared with TRBD2. This CDR3 spans 15 amino acids. Per the germline V gene, CDR1 is SGHRS and CDR2 is YFSETQ. Trimming at V came to 3 bases and at J to 4 bases, leaving 5 bases not matched to a gene.

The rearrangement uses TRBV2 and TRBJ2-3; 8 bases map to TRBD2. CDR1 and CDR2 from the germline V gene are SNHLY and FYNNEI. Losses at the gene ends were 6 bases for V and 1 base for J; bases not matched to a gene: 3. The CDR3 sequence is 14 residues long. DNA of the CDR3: TGTGCCAGCAGCCCGGGACTAGGCACAGATACGCAGTATTTT. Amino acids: CASSPGLGTDTQYF.

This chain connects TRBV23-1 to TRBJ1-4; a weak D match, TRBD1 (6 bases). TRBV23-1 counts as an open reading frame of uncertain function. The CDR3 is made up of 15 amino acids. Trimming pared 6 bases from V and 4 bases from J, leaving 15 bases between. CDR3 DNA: TGCGCCAGCAGCCCCCGGACAGTACTTAATGAAAAACTGTTTTTT. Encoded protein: CASSPRTVLNEKLFF.

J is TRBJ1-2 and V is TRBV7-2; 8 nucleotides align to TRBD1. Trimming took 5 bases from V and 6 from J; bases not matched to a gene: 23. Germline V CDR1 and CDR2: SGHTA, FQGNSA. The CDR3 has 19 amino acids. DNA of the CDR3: TGTGCCAGCAGCCACACCCCAGGACAGGGACCAACCCTTCCAGATGGCTACACCTTC. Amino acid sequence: CASSHTPGQGPTLPDGYTF.

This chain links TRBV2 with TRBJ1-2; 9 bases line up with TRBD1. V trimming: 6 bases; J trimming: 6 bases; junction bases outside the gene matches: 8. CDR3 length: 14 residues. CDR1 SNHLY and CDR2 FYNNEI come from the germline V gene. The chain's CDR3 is CASSGQGKGDGYTF. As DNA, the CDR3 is TGTGCCAGCAGCGGACAGGGGAAGGGGGATGGCTACACCTTC. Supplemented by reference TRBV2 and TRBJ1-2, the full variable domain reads EPEVTQTPSHQVTQMGQEVILRCVPISNHLYFYWYRQILGQKVEFLVSFYNNEISEKSEIFDDQFSVERPDGSNFTLKIRSTKLEDSAMYFCASSGQGKGDGYTFGSGTRLTVV.

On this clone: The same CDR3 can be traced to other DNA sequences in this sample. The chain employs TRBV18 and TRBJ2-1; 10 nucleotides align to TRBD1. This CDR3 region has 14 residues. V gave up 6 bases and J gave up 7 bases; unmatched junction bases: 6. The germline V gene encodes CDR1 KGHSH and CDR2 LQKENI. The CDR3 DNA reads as TGTGCCAGCTCCCCGCCGGGACAGGGGAATGAGCAGTTCTTC. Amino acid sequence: CASSPPGQGNEQFF.

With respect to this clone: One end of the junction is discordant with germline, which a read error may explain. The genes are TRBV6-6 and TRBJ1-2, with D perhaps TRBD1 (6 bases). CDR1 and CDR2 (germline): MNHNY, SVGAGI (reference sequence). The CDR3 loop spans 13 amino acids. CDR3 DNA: TGTGCCAGCAGTTCCTTACAGGGCTATCGCTACACCTTC. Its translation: CASSSLQGYRYTF.

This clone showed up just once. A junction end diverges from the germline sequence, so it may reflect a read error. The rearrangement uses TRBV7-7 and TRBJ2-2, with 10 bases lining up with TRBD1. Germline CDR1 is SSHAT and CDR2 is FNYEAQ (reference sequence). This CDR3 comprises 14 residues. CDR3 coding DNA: TGTGCTAGCAGCGGGACAGGGGAAACCGGGGAGCTGTTTTTT. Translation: CASSGTGETGELFF.

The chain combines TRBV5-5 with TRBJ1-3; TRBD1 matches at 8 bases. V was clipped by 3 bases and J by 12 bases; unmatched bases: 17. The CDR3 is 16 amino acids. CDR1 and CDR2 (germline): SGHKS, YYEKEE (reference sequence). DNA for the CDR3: TGTGCCAGCAGCTCCGACAGGGGCGGCGTGGAGATGAGCATATATTTT. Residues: CASSSDRGGVEMSIYF.

The DNA for the CDR3 is TGTGCCAGCACCCTCTGGGCGAACAGGAACACTGAAGCTTTCTTT. Its protein is CASTLWANRNTEAFF. The V call is TRBV27, the J call TRBJ1-1, with D unclear. Germline CDR1 reads MNHEY; CDR2 reads SMNVEV (reference sequence). V was pared by 7 bases and J by 1 base, with 16 bases between. The CDR3 loop spans 15 amino acids.

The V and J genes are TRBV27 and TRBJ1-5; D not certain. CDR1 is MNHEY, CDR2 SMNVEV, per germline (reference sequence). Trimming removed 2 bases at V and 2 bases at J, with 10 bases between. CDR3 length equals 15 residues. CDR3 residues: CASSLGLPGNQPQHF. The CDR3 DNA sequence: TGTGCCAGCAGTTTAGGCTTGCCTGGCAATCAGCCCCAGCATTTT.

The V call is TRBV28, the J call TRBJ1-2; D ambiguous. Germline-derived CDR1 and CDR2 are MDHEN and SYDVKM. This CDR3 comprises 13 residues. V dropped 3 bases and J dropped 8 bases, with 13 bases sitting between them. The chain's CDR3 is CASSLGLMLGYTF. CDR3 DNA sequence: TGTGCCAGCAGTTTGGGCCTTATGCTCGGCTACACCTTC.

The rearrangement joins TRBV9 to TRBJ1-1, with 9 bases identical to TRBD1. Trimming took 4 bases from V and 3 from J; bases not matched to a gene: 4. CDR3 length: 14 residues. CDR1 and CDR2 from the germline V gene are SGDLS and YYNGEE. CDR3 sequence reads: CASSIQGADTEAFF. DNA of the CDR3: TGTGCCAGCAGCATACAGGGGGCTGACACTGAAGCTTTCTTT. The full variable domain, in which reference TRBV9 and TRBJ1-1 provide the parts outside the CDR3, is DSGVTQTPKHLITATGQRVTLRCSPRSGDLSVYWYQQSLDQGLQFLIQYYNGEERAKGNILERFSAQQFPDLHSELNLSSLELGDSALYFCASSIQGADTEAFFGQGTRLTVV.

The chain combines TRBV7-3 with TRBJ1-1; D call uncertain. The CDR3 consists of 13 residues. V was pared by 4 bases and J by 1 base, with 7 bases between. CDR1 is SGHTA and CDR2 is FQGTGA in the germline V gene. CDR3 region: CASSSRRNTEAFF. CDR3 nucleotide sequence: TGTGCCAGCAGCTCCAGAAGGAACACTGAAGCTTTCTTT. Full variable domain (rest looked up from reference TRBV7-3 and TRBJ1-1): GAGVSQTPSNKVTEKGKYVELRCDPISGHTALYWYRQSLGQGPEFLIYFQGTGAADDSGLPNDRFFAVRPEGSVSTLKIQRTERGDSAVYLCASSSRRNTEAFFGQGTRLTVV.